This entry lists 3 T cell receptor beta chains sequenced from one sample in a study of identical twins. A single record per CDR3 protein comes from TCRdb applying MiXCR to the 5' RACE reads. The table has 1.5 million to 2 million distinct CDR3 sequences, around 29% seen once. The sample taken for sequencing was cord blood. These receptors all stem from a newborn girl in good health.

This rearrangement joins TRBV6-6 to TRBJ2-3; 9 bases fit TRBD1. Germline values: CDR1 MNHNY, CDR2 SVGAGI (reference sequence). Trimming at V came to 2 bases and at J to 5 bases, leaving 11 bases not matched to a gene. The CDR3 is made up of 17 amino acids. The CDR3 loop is CASSYPLGDREGDTQYF. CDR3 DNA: TGTGCCAGCAGTTACCCCCTTGGGGACAGGGAAGGAGATACGCAGTATTTT.

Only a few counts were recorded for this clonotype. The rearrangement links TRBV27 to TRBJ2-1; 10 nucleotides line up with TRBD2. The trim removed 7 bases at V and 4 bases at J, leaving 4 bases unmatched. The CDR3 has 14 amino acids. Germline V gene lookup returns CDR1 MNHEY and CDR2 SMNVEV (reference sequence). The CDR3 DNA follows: TGTGCCAGCAACCTAGCGGGAGTTTACAATGAGCAGTTCTTC. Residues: CASNLAGVYNEQFF.

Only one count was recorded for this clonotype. The CDR3 loop reads CASTGDLNNEQYF. The CDR3 nucleotides read TGTGCCAGCACCGGGGACCTTAACAATGAGCAGTACTTC. The chain carries TRBV2 and TRBJ2-5; the D gene could be TRBD1 or TRBD2 (5 bases each). Trimming cost V 7 bases and J 11 bases, with 20 bases left between them. The length of the CDR3 is 13 residues. Germline V gene sequence: CDR1 SNHLY, CDR2 FYNNEI. Based on the CDR3 plus reference TRBV2 and TRBJ2-5, the full variable domain is EPEVTQTPSHQVTQMGQEVILRCVPISNHLYFYWYRQILGQKVEFLVSFYNNEISEKSEIFDDQFSVERPDGSNFTLKIRSTKLEDSAMYFCASTGDLNNEQYFGPGTRLLVL.